This entry describes one TCR beta chain. Its antigen is unidentified. CDR3 length equals 16 residues. With V trimmed by 5 bases and J by 5 bases, 9 bases remained unmatched. Germline V gene lookup returns CDR1 SGHDT and CDR2 YYEEEE. Template material for TCR beta VDJ and CDR3 profiling consisted of genomic DNA. TCRdb independently ran MiXCR on the reads; one entry per CDR3 protein. Of about 75,000 distinct CDR3 sequences in the sample, about three quarters were seen once. This specimen belongs to a study of CD8+CD57+ T cells in acquired aplastic anemia. Study-level results: In common between the patients and the controls were twenty-nine CD8+ CDR3 sequences.

Patients picked for sequencing had shown CD8+CD57+ cell expansion detected by flow cytometry. The cohort consisted entirely of patients having severe acquired aplastic anemia. The rearrangement links TRBV5-6 to TRBJ2-5; TRBD2 matches 13 bases. The specimen sequenced was sorted CD4+, CD8+, or CD8+CD57+ T cells (not recorded which) from PBMCs. The sequence derives from a human donor with aplastic anemia. The CDR3 DNA reads as TGTGCCAGCAGTCCTGGACTAGCGGGGGACCGGGAGACCCAGTACTTC. It yields the protein CASSPGLAGDRETQYF.